Listed here is a single T cell receptor beta chain. What it recognizes is unknown. At one end the junction does not follow the germline gene, possibly because of a read error. The source of the sample is a study of blood T cells in healthy people across ages. Study outcomes and limitations: Greater diversity and more naive CD4+ cells were seen in long-lived donors than in aged donors. As naive T cell percentage varied, TCR beta diversity correlated strongly with it.

Alongside a J-beta primer mix, a sample-barcoded 5' primer served in a second PCR lasting roughly 6 to 11 cycles. TCRdb itself ran the 5' RACE reads through MiXCR, one entry per CDR3 protein. The table has over 600,000 distinct CDR3 sequences, around half seen once. Extraction of total RNA produced a minimum of 5 micrograms from each sample. Germline CDR1 reads LNHDA; CDR2 reads SQIVND (reference sequence). The CDR3 has 14 amino acids. The specimen was blood. The receptor comes from a man at least 80 years old in good health. The chain combines TRBV19 with TRBJ1-2; TRBD1 might be the D (5 bases). CDR3 sequence: CAGSWTRGNYGYTF. The CDR3 nucleotides read TGTGCCGGTAGTTGGACAAGGGGCAACTATGGCTACACCTTC.